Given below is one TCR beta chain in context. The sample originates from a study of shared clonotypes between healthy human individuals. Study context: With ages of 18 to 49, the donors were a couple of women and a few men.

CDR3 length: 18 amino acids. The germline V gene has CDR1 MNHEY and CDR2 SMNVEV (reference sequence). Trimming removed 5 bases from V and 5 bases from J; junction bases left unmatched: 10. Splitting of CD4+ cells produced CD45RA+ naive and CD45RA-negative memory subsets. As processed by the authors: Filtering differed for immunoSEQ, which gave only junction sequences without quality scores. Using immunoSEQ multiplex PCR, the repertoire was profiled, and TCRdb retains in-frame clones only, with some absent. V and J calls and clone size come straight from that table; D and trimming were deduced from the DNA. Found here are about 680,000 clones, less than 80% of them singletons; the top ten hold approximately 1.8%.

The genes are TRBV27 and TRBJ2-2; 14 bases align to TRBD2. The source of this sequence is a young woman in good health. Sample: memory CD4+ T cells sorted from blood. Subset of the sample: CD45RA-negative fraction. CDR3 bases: TGTGCCAGCAGTGCTCCGGGACTAGCGGGAGCTTATACCGGGGAGCTGTTTTTT. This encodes CASSAPGLAGAYTGELFF.